This TCR beta chain emerged from a study of blood T cells in healthy people across ages. Whole-study results and caveats: The long-lived group displayed more naive CD4+ cells, plus higher diversity, than the aged donors did. A strong correlation was found between TCR beta diversity and the percentage of naive T cells.

Through a sample-barcoded 5' primer and a J-beta primer mix, a second PCR was run for roughly 6 to 12 cycles. Each cDNA molecule received a tag from a template-switch adaptor that had 12 random nucleotides. Every sample returned 3 million or more CDR3-containing paired-end reads. MiXCR, run by TCRdb on the 5' RACE reads, gives a single entry per CDR3 protein. The data hold roughly 1,700,000 distinct CDR3 sequences, with over 25% observed a single time. Turning to this clonotype: Its antigen remains unidentified.

The V end was cut by 5 bases, the J end by 0 bases, with 8 bases between. This CDR3 is 14 amino acids long. The sequence was obtained from a woman aged 25 to 39 in good health. The chain is built from TRBV12-3 or TRBV12-4 and TRBJ2-1; weak D call: TRBD2 (5 bases). Sample: blood. Here the CDR3 DNA reads TGTGCCAGCAGTGAGCGGAGCTCCTACAATGAGCAGTTCTTC. It specifies CASSERSSYNEQFF.